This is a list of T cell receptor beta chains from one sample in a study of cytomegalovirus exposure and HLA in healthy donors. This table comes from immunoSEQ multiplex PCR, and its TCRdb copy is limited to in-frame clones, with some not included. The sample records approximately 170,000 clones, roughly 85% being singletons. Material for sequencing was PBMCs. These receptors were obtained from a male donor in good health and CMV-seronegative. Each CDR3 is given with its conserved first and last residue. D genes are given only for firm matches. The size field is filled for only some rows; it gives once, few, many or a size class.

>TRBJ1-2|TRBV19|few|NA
TGTGCCAGTAGTATTGGGTACGCAGGAACTAACTATGGCTACACCTTC
CASSIGYAGTNYGYTF
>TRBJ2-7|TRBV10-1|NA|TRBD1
TGCGCCAGCAGTGCGGGGACAGGGGGGAGAGAGCAGTACTTC
CASSAGTGGREQYF
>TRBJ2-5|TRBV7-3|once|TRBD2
TGTGCCAGCAGCTTCGGACTAGACCCGAGTGGGAAGCAGTACTTC
CASSFGLDPSGKQYF
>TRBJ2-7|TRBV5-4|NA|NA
TGTGCCAGCAGCTTGGGGGTGAGACAGGACACGGGTGAGCAGTACTTC
CASSLGVRQDTGEQYF
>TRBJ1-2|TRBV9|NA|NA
TGTGCCAGCAGCGTAGGCGGCAGGGGTTACTATGGCTACACCTTC
CASSVGGRGYYGYTF
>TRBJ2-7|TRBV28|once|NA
TGTGCCAGCAGTTTCGCCGGGACAAGTACCTACGAGCAGTACTTC
CASSFAGTSTYEQYF
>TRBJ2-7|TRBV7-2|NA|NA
TGTGCCAGCAGCTTAGGAGACTCCCTCTTATACTACGAGCAGTACTTC
CASSLGDSLLYYEQYF
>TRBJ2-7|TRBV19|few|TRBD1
TGTGCCAGTAGTTCCGGGACAGGGATCGAGCAGTACTTC
CASSSGTGIEQYF
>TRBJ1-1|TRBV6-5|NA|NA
TGTGCCAGCAGTTACTCGATACAGGGTTGGTCTGAAGCTTTCTTT
CASSYSIQGWSEAFF
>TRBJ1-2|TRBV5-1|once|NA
TGCGCCAGCAGCTTGGACAGGGCCAGGGGTGGCTACACCTTC
CASSLDRARGGYTF
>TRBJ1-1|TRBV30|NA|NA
TGTGCCTGGAGTAGGAGCATGAACACTGAAGCTTTCTTT
CAWSRSMNTEAFF
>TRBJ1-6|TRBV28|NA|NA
TGTGCCAGCATCCCCGGGTCCCAGGGAGGCTCACCCCTCCACTTT
CASIPGSQGGSPLHF
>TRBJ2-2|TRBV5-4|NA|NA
TGTGCCAGCAGCCTGACTAACTCTCCCGGGGAGCTGTTTTTT
CASSLTNSPGELFF
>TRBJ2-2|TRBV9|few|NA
TGTGCCAGCAGCGTAGTGGGAGGGGGAGTTAGCACCGGGGAGCTGTTTTTT
CASSVVGGGVSTGELFF
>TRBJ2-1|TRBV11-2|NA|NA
TGTGCCAGCAGCTCCCCGAAGTGGCCCTACAATGAGCAGTTCTTC
CASSSPKWPYNEQFF
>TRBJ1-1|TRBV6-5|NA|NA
TGTGCCAGCAAAGACAGTTTGAACACTGAAGCTTTCTTT
CASKDSLNTEAFF
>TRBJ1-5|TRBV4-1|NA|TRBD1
TGCGCCAGCAGCCAAGGAGGGGTTGAGGAGGGGGCGTCTCGCAATCAGCCCCAGCATTTT
CASSQGGVEEGASRNQPQHF
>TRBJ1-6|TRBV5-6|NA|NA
TGTGCCAGCAGCTTTTTCGCTCAGGCTAATAATTCACCCCTCCACTTT
CASSFFAQANNSPLHF
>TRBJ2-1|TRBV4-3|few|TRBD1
TGCGCCAGCAGCCAAGCGGACAGGGGCTACAATGAGCAGTTCTTC
CASSQADRGYNEQFF
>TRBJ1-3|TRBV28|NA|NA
TGTGCCAGCAGTCCAGGAGACAGCGGGAGGGACACCATATATTTT
CASSPGDSGRDTIYF
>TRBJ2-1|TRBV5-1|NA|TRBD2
TGCGCCAGCAGCCTGACTAGCGGGACCTACAATGAGCAGTTCTTC
CASSLTSGTYNEQFF
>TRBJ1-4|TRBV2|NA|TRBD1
TGTGCCAGCAGTGAACTCGGACAGGGTAATGAAAAACTGTTTTTT
CASSELGQGNEKLFF
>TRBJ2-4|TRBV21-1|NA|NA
TGTGCCAGCAGCAAAGCGCCCTCGGACAGGGGGCAGGTCATTCAGTACTTC
CASSKAPSDRGQVIQYF
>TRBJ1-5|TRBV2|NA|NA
TGTGCCAGCAGTAGATGGGACATTGATCAGCCCCAGCATTTT
CASSRWDIDQPQHF
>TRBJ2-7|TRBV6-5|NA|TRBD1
TGTGCCAGTACCAAGGGACAGGGCAGGTACGAGCAGTACTTC
CASTKGQGRYEQYF
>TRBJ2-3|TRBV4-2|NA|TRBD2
TGTGCCAGCAGCCAAGGACTAGCGGGGCTCGGGGCAGATACGCAGTATTTT
CASSQGLAGLGADTQYF
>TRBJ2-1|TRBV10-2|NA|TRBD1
TGCGCCAGCAGTGCTAGGACAGGTTACAATGAGCAGTTCTTC
CASSARTGYNEQFF
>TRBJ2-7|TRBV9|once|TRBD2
TGTGCCAGCAGTCAACGGGGGGGCGAAGGTAGCGAGCAGTACTTC
CASSQRGGEGSEQYF
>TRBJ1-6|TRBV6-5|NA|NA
TGTGCCAGCAGCAAGGGCGGGACTCATTCACCCCTCCACTTT
CASSKGGTHSPLHF
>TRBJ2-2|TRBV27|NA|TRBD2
TGTGCCAGCAGATGGCTAGCGGGGGGAGGCACCGGGGAGCTGTTTTTT
CASRWLAGGGTGELFF
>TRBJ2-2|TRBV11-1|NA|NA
TGTGCCAGCAGCTTACAGCGGGCCACACTTACCGGGGAGCTGTTTTTT
CASSLQRATLTGELFF
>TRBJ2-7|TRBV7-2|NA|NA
TGTGCCAGCAGCTCGAGCGGAGGTCCCCTTTGGGAGCAGTACTTC
CASSSSGGPLWEQYF
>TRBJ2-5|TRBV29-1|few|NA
TGCAGCGCCCAGAGGTTCCGGGAAGAGACCCAGTACTTC
CSAQRFREETQYF
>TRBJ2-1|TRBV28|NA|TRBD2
TGTGCCAGCAGTACCCCTAGCGGGGGGGACTACAATGAGCAGTTCTTC
CASSTPSGGDYNEQFF
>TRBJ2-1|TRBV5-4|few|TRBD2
TGTGCCAGCAGCTTGGGTAGCGGGGGCTACAATGAGCAGTTCTTC
CASSLGSGGYNEQFF
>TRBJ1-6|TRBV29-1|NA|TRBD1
TGCAGCGTCAGGACAGGAGGTTCCTATTCACCCCTCCACTTT
CSVRTGGSYSPLHF
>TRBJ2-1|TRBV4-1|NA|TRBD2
TGCGCCAGCAGCCACAAAGGGTTCGCTAGCGGGGGGGCCCATGAGCAGTTCTTC
CASSHKGFASGGAHEQFF
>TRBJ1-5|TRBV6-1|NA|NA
TGTGCCAGCAGTGAAGTACGGGGGGGGGCTTTCAGCAATCAGCCCCAGCATTTT
CASSEVRGGAFSNQPQHF
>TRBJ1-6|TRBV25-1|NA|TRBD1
TGTGCCAGCAAGACAGGGGGTTATAATTCACCCCTCCACTTT
CASKTGGYNSPLHF
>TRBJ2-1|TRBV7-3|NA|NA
TGTGCCAGCAGCTTGGGCAGACTAGGAAATGAGCAGTTCTTC
CASSLGRLGNEQFF
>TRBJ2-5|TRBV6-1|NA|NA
TGTGCCAGCTCGGGACTTCTTGGGGAGACCCAGTACTTC
CASSGLLGETQYF
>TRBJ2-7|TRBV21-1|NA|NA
TGTGCCAGCAGCAAAGAGACTAGGGTCGCATTATCCTACGAGCAGTACTTC
CASSKETRVALSYEQYF
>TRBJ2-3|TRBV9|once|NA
TGTGCCAGCAGCGCAGACACGAGCACAGATACGCAGTATTTT
CASSADTSTDTQYF
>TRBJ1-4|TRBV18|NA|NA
TGTGCCAGCTCACCAACGGGGGGCAATGAAAAACTGTTTTTT
CASSPTGGNEKLFF
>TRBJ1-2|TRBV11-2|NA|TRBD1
TGTGCCAGCGGGGGACAGATCTATGGCTACACCTTC
CASGGQIYGYTF
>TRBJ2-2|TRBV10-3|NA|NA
TGTGCCATCAAGCTACAGGGGAACACCGGGGAGCTGTTTTTT
CAIKLQGNTGELFF
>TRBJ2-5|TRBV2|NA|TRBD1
TGTGCCAGCTCCATACAGGGGTTTGGAGAGACCCAGTACTTC
CASSIQGFGETQYF
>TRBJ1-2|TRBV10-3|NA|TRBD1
TGTGCCACCTCTGGGACAGGTAACTATGGCTACACCTTC
CATSGTGNYGYTF
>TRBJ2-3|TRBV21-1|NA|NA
TGTGCCAGCAGCAAAGTTGAGGCCCGTCCTCCTCCTGGTACGCAGTATTTT
CASSKVEARPPPGTQYF